This T cell receptor (beta chain) was observed in a study of regulatory T cells in long-lasting Graves disease. A few counts support this clonotype. What it binds is not known. Whole-study findings and limits: Newly diagnosed patients shared 850 to 1,000 public clonotypes; persistent patients shared under 3,000.

To make TCR beta libraries, researchers used iRepertoire HTBI primers and Arm-PCR of CDR3 regions. TCRdb re-called the multiplex PCR reads through MiXCR, storing one row per CDR3 protein. The repertoire has hundreds of thousands of distinct CDR3 sequences, around 17% of them found once; the top ten carry more than 15%. Time point specified: newly diagnosed GD, antithyroid drugs for less than 3 months. From PBMCs, RNA was extracted and then used to make the TCR library. The data were also submitted as part of a second study, on T cells in Graves' hyperthyroidism and ophthalmopathy. That paper states: HTBI primers were the set used in a first-round RT-PCR of the TCR CDR3.

The specimen was peripheral blood mononuclear cells (PBMCs), collected at new diagnosis, from a patient treated with antithyroid drugs. This receptor was identified in a young woman with Graves disease.

For the CDR3, the DNA is TGTGCCAGCAGCTCCTACGAGGGGCTGGACACTGAAGCTTTCTTT. Amino acid sequence: CASSSYEGLDTEAFF. The J gene is TRBJ1-1, the V gene TRBV9; D perhaps matches TRBD1 (5 bases). Trimming shortened V by 4 bases and J by 3 bases, and 16 bases separated the two germline ends. The CDR3 consists of 15 residues. Germline V gene sequence: CDR1 SGDLS, CDR2 YYNGEE.